These 23 T cell receptor beta chains share one sample of origin, sequenced in a study of tumor-infiltrating lymphocytes in primary liver carcinoma. Between 20 and 30 mg of unsorted bulk tissue served as the source from which RNA and DNA were co-extracted. TCR beta cDNA was reverse-transcribed from approximately 0.45 ug of total RNA. The reaction used a constant-region primer and ProtoScript II reverse transcriptase. Three rounds of nested multiplex PCR with slightly modified ARM-PCR produced TCR beta libraries. Both of the initial two PCR rounds ran for around 9 cycles and employed TRBV1-TRBV30 forward primers alongside a C-beta reverse primer. TCRdb re-called the multiplex PCR reads with MiXCR, one entry per CDR3 protein. The sample records 40,000 to 50,000 distinct CDR3 sequences, about 68% being singletons. The sequencing sample was made of liver tumor tissue from sampling region 3. Subset meaning: tumor region T3, left-lateral pole. The origin of the receptors is a man aged 40-49 years with primary liver carcinoma and hepatitis B virus infection.

With respect to this clonotype: Since a much larger clone is just one base distant, this may be a read error. This chain links TRBV7-9 with TRBJ1-5; D not resolved. The CDR3 is made up of 14 amino acids. CDR1 is SEHNR, CDR2 FQNEAQ, per germline (reference sequence). Between the trimmed V and J ends, which lost 1 base and 4 bases, there was a span of 8 bases. The chain's CDR3 is CASSLGAKNQPQHF. The CDR3 region has the DNA TGTGCCAGCAGCTTAGGGGCGAAGAATCAGCCCCAGCATTTT.

Points on this clonotype: At one of its ends the junction is not consistent with the germline gene, which may arise from a read error. The V call is TRBV6-1, the J call TRBJ2-2; 7 nucleotides match TRBD1. The CDR3 contains 14 residues. Germline CDR1 and CDR2: MNHNS and SASEGT. CDR3 coding DNA: TGTGCCAGCAGTACCCTAGGGACAGCCGGGGATCTGTTTTTT. This translates into CASSTLGTAGDLFF.

This clonotype was observed many times. V is TRBV4-1 and J is TRBJ2-1; 9 positions agree with TRBD1. CDR3 length: 15 residues. V shed 3 bases, J shed 9 bases, and the junction held 9 bases outside the gene matches. The germline V gene encodes CDR1 MGHRA and CDR2 YSYEKL. In DNA, the CDR3 is TGCGCCAGCAGCCAGGACAGGGGCTCCTCGTCTGAGCAGTTCTTC. Encoded protein: CASSQDRGSSSEQFF.

As regards this clonotype: The germline gene is not matched at one end of the junction; a read error may be the cause. The rearrangement links TRBV10-3 to TRBJ2-5, with D uncertain. CDR3 length: 14 residues. Germline V gene lookup returns CDR1 ENHRY and CDR2 SYGVKD. This CDR3 reads CSISDGQEGETQYF. The DNA for the CDR3 is TGTTCCATCAGTGACGGGCAGGAAGGGGAGACCCAGTACTTC.

Worth noting for this clonotype: A read error is likely, as this CDR3 ends without the conserved phenylalanine or tryptophan. This chain joins TRBV11-2 and TRBJ2-2, with D uncertain. Trimming took off 9 bases at V and 7 bases at J, with 15 bases between the two ends. The CDR3 runs 13 residues. Germline CDR1 reads SGHAT; CDR2 reads FQNNGV. In nucleotides, the CDR3 is TGTGCCAGTAGCCTCCTCAGGAGCGGGGAGCTGTTTTTG. Translated, it gives CASSLLRSGELFL.

The chain carries TRBV12-3 or TRBV12-4 and TRBJ2-2; D is ambiguous. This CDR3 spans 14 amino acids. Trimming took off 4 bases at V and 9 bases at J, with 15 bases between the two ends. The CDR3 DNA follows: TGTGCCAGCAGTTCCCGACACCCTTCCAGGGAGCTGTTTTTT. Protein product: CASSSRHPSRELFF.

This clonotype has just a few counts. A much more abundant neighbour one base away suggests this may be a read error. This chain joins TRBV6-5 and TRBJ1-5; possible D gene TRBD1, 5 bases. The better agreement between TRBJ2-3 and the DNA end casts doubt on the J call. Germline assignment: CDR1 MNHEY and CDR2 SVGAGI. This CDR3 spans 15 amino acids. In nucleotides, the CDR3 is TGTGCCAGCAGTTACAGCAGGGATAGCAATCAGCCCCAGTATTTT. This sequence encodes CASSYSRDSNQPQYF.

About this clonotype itself: One end of the junction does not line up with germline, which may come from a read error. The chain combines TRBV12-3 or TRBV12-4 with TRBJ2-2; D is unresolved. This CDR3 comprises 18 residues. The CDR3 DNA reads as TGTGCCAGCAGTTTAGATCGTCCTTTGGGATTAGCCACCGTGGAGCTGTTTTTT. As protein: CASSLDRPLGLATVELFF.

Regarding this clonotype: The conserved final phenylalanine or tryptophan is absent from the CDR3, which likely points to a read error. The DNA is omitted, as the CDR3 cannot be located on it reliably, and the CDR3 follows TCRdb's listing. This chain links TRBV10-3 with TRBJ2-7. The CDR3 numbers 14 amino acids, ends counted. Germline CDR1 and CDR2: ENHRY and SYGVKD. This CDR3 reads CAISESVASYEQYI.

This rearrangement joins TRBV4-1 to TRBJ2-1; D tentatively fits TRBD1 or TRBD2 (6 bases each). There are 18 residues in the CDR3. V shed 4 bases and J shed 8 bases, with 27 bases lying between them. The V gene's germline CDR1 is MGHRA and CDR2 YSYEKL. The DNA of the CDR3 is TGCGCCAGCAGCCCAAACGCGATTGGATTAGCGAGGGGGGATGAGCAGTTCTTC. It is translated as CASSPNAIGLARGDEQFF.

This clonotype has a single count. The conserved phenylalanine or tryptophan is not found at the CDR3 terminus, so this likely reflects a read error. The CDR3 reads CASSLEGSEAFL. CDR3 DNA sequence: TGCGCCAGTAGCTTGGAGGGCTCAGAAGCTTTCCTT. V gene TRBV5-1 combines with J gene TRBJ1-1; D call uncertain. The CDR3 runs to 12 residues. Looked up from germline, CDR1 is SGHRS and CDR2 is YFSETQ.

This clonotype was detected many times. The chain recombines TRBV28 with TRBJ2-6; D is uncertain. This CDR3 is built from 15 residues. Trimming removed 6 bases from V and 0 bases from J, with 9 bases in between. Per the germline V gene, CDR1 is MDHEN and CDR2 is SYDVKM. For the CDR3, the DNA is TGTGCCAGCAGAAAAACCCACTCTGGGGCCAACGTCCTGACTTTC. The encoded protein is CASRKTHSGANVLTF.

Of note for this clonotype: An end of the junction does not agree with germline; a read error may underlie this. The chain combines TRBV6-1 with TRBJ2-5, with D possibly matching TRBD2 (5 bases). The germline V gene encodes CDR1 MNHNS and CDR2 SASEGT. There are 13 residues in the CDR3. The chain's CDR3 is CASILRWGETQYF. The CDR3 coding sequence is TGTGCCAGCATCCTGCGCTGGGGAGAGACCCAGTATTTC.

Of note for this clonotype: One junction end does not reproduce the germline sequence, and a read error may be involved. The chain has TRBV6-5 and TRBJ2-1; perhaps TRBD2 as D (6 bases). Germline CDR1 MNHEY, CDR2 SVGAGI. This CDR3 region has 16 residues. CDR3 nucleotides: TGTGCCAGTAGTTATAGCGGCGGTTTAGCGACATATGAGCAGTTCTTC. As protein: CASSYSGGLATYEQFF.

To note about this clonotype: The junction departs from the called germline gene at one end, perhaps through a read error. The CDR3 sequence: CASSGGLAERNTGELLF. CDR3 bases: TGCGCCAGCAGCGGGGGACTAGCGGAGCGGAACACCGGGGAGCTGCTTTTT. The chain is built from TRBV11-2 and TRBJ2-2, with 11 nucleotides matching TRBD2. The CDR3 spans 17 residues. CDR1 is SGHAT and CDR2 is FQNNGV in the germline V gene.

As regards this clonotype: No DNA is shown, since the ends of the CDR3 on it are uncertain; the CDR3 is the one TCRdb lists. The rearrangement links TRBV5-4 to TRBJ1-1. Germline V gene sequence: CDR1 SGHNT, CDR2 YYREEE (reference sequence). The CDR3 sequence runs 16 residues, both termini included. CDR3 sequence: CASSFGAGIANTEAFF.

This clonotype appeared many times. The V gene is TRBV28, the J gene TRBJ2-1, with a weak D call TRBD1 (5 bases). The CDR3 sequence is 13 residues long. Trimming pared 3 bases from V and 6 bases from J, leaving 9 bases between. Germline assignment: CDR1 MDHEN and CDR2 SYDVKM. CDR3 residues: CASSLSGFNEQFF. CDR3 in DNA: TGTGCCAGCAGTTTGTCAGGGTTCAATGAGCAGTTCTTC.

CDR3 DNA: TGCGCCAGCAGTAGAGACAGGGTTTGCACCGGGGAGCTGTTTTTT. Translated: CASSRDRVCTGELFF. The rearrangement links TRBV4-1 to TRBJ2-2, with 7 bases fitting TRBD1. The CDR3 covers 15 residues. With 6 bases clipped from V and 4 bases from J, the junction kept 8 bases outside the gene matches. The germline V gene encodes CDR1 MGHRA and CDR2 YSYEKL.

In regard to this clonotype: Given the absence of the conserved phenylalanine or tryptophan at the CDR3 end, a read error is likely. The CDR3, as DNA: TGTGCCAGCTGTTTGGGGGGCTGGGGGGAGCTGTTTGTT. Protein: CASCLGGWGELFV. The chain couples TRBV12-3 or TRBV12-4 to TRBJ2-2; the D call may be TRBD1 or TRBD2 (6 bases each). The CDR3 consists of 13 residues.

Comments on this clonotype: A read error may produce the germline difference seen at one junction end. The rearrangement uses TRBV29-1 and TRBJ2-5, with a possible D match to TRBD2 (5 bases). The CDR3 is made up of 13 amino acids. Germline assignment: CDR1 SQVTM and CDR2 ANQGSEA. CDR3 sequence reads: CSVTGVLWETQYF. Here the CDR3 DNA reads TGCAGCGTTACCGGGGTCTTGTGGGAGACCCAGTACTTT.

Remarks on this clonotype: A read error is likely, as this CDR3 ends without the conserved phenylalanine or tryptophan. This CDR3 is CASSFSGTGGYGYTS. CDR3 bases: TGTGCCAGCAGTTTTTCCGGGACAGGGGGCTATGGTTACACCTCC. The chain links TRBV28 to TRBJ1-2; 12 bases map to TRBD1. CDR3 length: 15 residues. Germline CDR1 MDHEN, CDR2 SYDVKM.

Points on this clonotype: This is likely a read error, given that the CDR3 carries no conserved phenylalanine or tryptophan at its end. The DNA is left out, because the CDR3 cannot be placed on it with certainty; the CDR3 is given as TCRdb lists it. The rearrangement joins TRBV13 to TRBJ1-5; TRBD1 is taken as the D call from the table, unchecked against the DNA. CDR1 is PRHDT and CDR2 is FYEKMQ in the germline V gene (reference sequence). The CDR3 contains 14 residues when both ends are counted. CDR3 sequence: CASSLGDRDQPQHS.

This clonotype was recorded only once. This likely comes from a read error, as the CDR3 has no conserved phenylalanine or tryptophan at its end. This chain joins TRBV4-1 and TRBJ2-2; 9 bases agree with TRBD2. The CDR3 is 15 amino acids. Looked up from germline, CDR1 is MGHRA and CDR2 is YSYEKL. The trim removed 2 bases at V and 3 bases at J, leaving 1 base unmatched. CDR3: CASSQSSGDTGELFL. For the CDR3, the DNA is TGCGCCAGCAGCCAATCTAGCGGGGACACCGGGGAGCTGTTTCTT.